The 3 T cell receptor beta chains presented below share a single source sample, sequenced in a study of cytomegalovirus exposure and HLA in healthy donors. Researchers ran the PCR with 60 Vbeta and 13 Jbeta primers. Using immunoSEQ multiplex PCR, the repertoire was profiled, and TCRdb retains in-frame clones only, with some absent. The data contain about 160,000 clones, approximately 81% of them singletons. The sample comprised PBMCs. These receptors originate from a man younger than 35 in good health and CMV-seropositive.

This chain joins TRBV10-3 and TRBJ1-2; no definite D call. V lost 3 bases, J lost 7 bases, and 9 bases lay in between. This CDR3 contains 12 residues. Germline V lookup: CDR1 ENHRY, CDR2 SYGVKD. CDR3 coding DNA: TGTGCCATCAGTGACGACACAGTTGGCTACACCTTC. This codes for CAISDDTVGYTF.

The gene calls are TRBV6-4 and TRBJ2-5, with D possibly being TRBD1 (6 bases). Trimming left V 3 bases short and J 2 bases short, with 13 bases between. Looked up from germline, CDR1 is MRHNA and CDR2 is SNTAGT. The CDR3 is 15 amino acids. This CDR3 is CASSDPDSRQETQYF. DNA of the CDR3: TGTGCCAGCAGTGATCCGGACAGCAGACAAGAGACCCAGTACTTC.

Here the CDR3 reads CATSRGGSDQPQHF. CDR3 coding DNA: TGTGCCACCAGCAGAGGAGGGTCCGATCAGCCCCAGCATTTT. The V and J genes are TRBV15 and TRBJ1-5; no definite D call. Germline V gives CDR1 LNHNV, CDR2 YYDKDF (reference sequence). V was pared by 1 base and J by 5 bases, with 9 bases between. This CDR3 is built from 14 residues.